Listed below are T cell receptor beta chains from one sample, sequenced in a study of blood T cell repertoires in COVID-19. TCRdb's table, derived via immunoSEQ multiplex PCR, lists solely in-frame clones and lacks some. Found here are over 140,000 clones, roughly four fifths of them singletons; the top ten hold around 4.8%. Input material: peripheral blood. Source of these receptors: a woman aged 80 or over with active or convalescent COVID-19. Each CDR3 is given with its conserved first and last residue. D genes are given only for firm matches. Clone size is given for some rows only: seen once, a few or many times, or a class if the clone is expanded.

abundance	v_gene	d_gene	j_gene	CDR3nt	CDR3aa
once	TRBV6-5	.	TRBJ1-3	TGTGCCAGCCAGTTAGGAAACACCATATATTTT	CASQLGNTIYF
.	TRBV2	TRBD2	TRBJ2-3	TGTGCCAGCAGTGAAGGGGTAGCGGGGAGCACAGATACGCAGTATTTT	CASSEGVAGSTDTQYF
.	TRBV2	TRBD1	TRBJ1-5	TGTGCCAGCAGGGGGACAGGGGGCATCGTTCAGCCCCAGCATTTT	CASRGTGGIVQPQHF
.	TRBV19	TRBD1	TRBJ2-7	TGTGCCAGTAGTATCAACAGGGGAAATTCCTACGAGCAGTACTTC	CASSINRGNSYEQYF
.	TRBV19	.	TRBJ1-5	TGTGCCAGTAGTATGAAGGGGAATTTGAGCCCCAATCAGCCCCAGCATTTT	CASSMKGNLSPNQPQHF
.	TRBV14	TRBD1	TRBJ2-7	TGTGCCAGCAGCCGACGAGGACAGGGGGTCTCTGGGACGGAGCAGTACTTC	CASSRRGQGVSGTEQYF
few	TRBV10-3	.	TRBJ1-1	TGTGCCATCAGACCGGGACAACAGAACACTGAAGCTTTCTTT	CAIRPGQQNTEAFF
.	TRBV12-3/TRBV12-4	.	TRBJ1-5	TGTGCCAGCAGGTATCAGGGGAATCAGCCCCAGCATTTT	CASRYQGNQPQHF
.	TRBV5-1	TRBD1	TRBJ1-2	TGCGCCAGCAGCCACCAAGGGACAGGGGTCTATGGCTACACCTTC	CASSHQGTGVYGYTF
.	TRBV18	.	TRBJ1-1	TGTGCCAGCTCACTACAGGATGTCGCCGCGCTGAACACTGAAGCTTTCTTT	CASSLQDVAALNTEAFF
.	TRBV24-1	TRBD1	TRBJ1-2	TGTGCCACCAGTGACGATCCGGGACAGGGCAGCGGTGGCTACACCTTC	CATSDDPGQGSGGYTF
.	TRBV5-4	.	TRBJ2-1	TGTGCCAGCAGACGGCGGAACAACAATGAGCAGTTCTTC	CASRRRNNNEQFF
once	TRBV7-9	.	TRBJ2-7	TGTGCCAGCACCGAGACGGAGTCCTACGAGCAGTACTTC	CASTETESYEQYF
.	TRBV7-2	.	TRBJ1-6	TGTGCCAGCAGCTTAGATTCCAGGCCCAATTCACCCCTCCACTTT	CASSLDSRPNSPLHF
few	TRBV5-1	.	TRBJ1-2	TGCGCCAGCAGCTTGGCAGGGTCTAGCTATGGCTACACCTTC	CASSLAGSSYGYTF
.	TRBV29-1	.	TRBJ2-1	TGCAGCGCCGCAGGGTCCCCAAGGGTTGAGCAGTTCTTC	CSAAGSPRVEQFF
.	TRBV3-1/TRBV3-2	.	TRBJ2-7	TGTGCCAGCAGCCATCGTTCCCCCGAGCAGTACTTC	CASSHRSPEQYF
.	TRBV5-1	TRBD1	TRBJ1-5	TGCGCCAGCAGCACGACAGGGGCTAGCAATCAGCCCCAGCATTTT	CASSTTGASNQPQHF
.	TRBV7-8	.	TRBJ1-2	TGTGCCAGCAGCCCTCGACAGATATTTAACTATGGCTACACCTTC	CASSPRQIFNYGYTF
.	TRBV19	.	TRBJ2-4	TGTGCCAGTAGCCGGCCTGACAGGATACTAGCCAAAAACATTCAGTACTTC	CASSRPDRILAKNIQYF
.	TRBV29-1	.	TRBJ1-1	TGCAGCGTTGGGACAGCCTCCACTGAAGCTTTCTTT	CSVGTASTEAFF
.	TRBV19	.	TRBJ2-7	TGTGCCAGTAGTTCCCAGGGGATTAACGAGCAGTACTTC	CASSSQGINEQYF
.	TRBV7-9	TRBD1	TRBJ1-1	TGTGCCAGCAGCTTCGGGACAGGGCGAGCTTTCTTT	CASSFGTGRAFF
few	TRBV5-1	TRBD1	TRBJ1-2	TGCGCCAGCAGCTTGGATGGGACAGTCTATGGCTACACCTTC	CASSLDGTVYGYTF
.	TRBV19	.	TRBJ1-2	TGTGCCAGTAGTATAGAAGGGAGGGACTATGGCTACACCTTC	CASSIEGRDYGYTF
.	TRBV5-5	.	TRBJ2-5	TGTGCCAGCAGCCCTATAGGAGGTCCTCCGGGGACCCAGTACTTC	CASSPIGGPPGTQYF
.	TRBV19	.	TRBJ2-6	TGTGCCAGTAGTACCCCGCCAGCTGGGGCCAACGTCCTGACTTTC	CASSTPPAGANVLTF
.	TRBV6-5	.	TRBJ1-4	TGTGCCAGCAGTTACTCCTTTATATACAAGGAAAAACTGTTTTTT	CASSYSFIYKEKLFF
.	TRBV10-3	TRBD2	TRBJ2-7	TGTGCCATCAGTGAGTCGGCGGGGGGGCCCAACGAGCAGTACTTC	CAISESAGGPNEQYF